This T cell receptor beta chain was captured in a study of blood T cell repertoires in COVID-19. Study at large: The United States, Italy and Spain provided the acute and convalescent COVID-19 samples. Sources were T cells, B-cell-depleted T cells, or PBMCs; the material itself was cDNA or gDNA.

The protocol was immunoSEQ multiplex PCR, while the TCRdb copy is restricted to in-frame clones and leaves out a portion. The sample contains some 210,000 clones, about 88% of which appear only once. The CDR3 sequence is 15 residues long. V and J are TRBV21-1 and TRBJ1-4; no DNA check was done on the table's D call, TRBD1. TRBV21-1 represents a pseudogene. The sequenced sample consisted of peripheral blood. The receptor comes from a woman aged 35 to 49 who had recovered from COVID-19. The CDR3 DNA sequence: TGTGCCCTCCCGTGCACCGGGACAAGCAATGAAAAACTGTTTTTT. Protein product: CALPCTGTSNEKLFF.